The rows below give T cell receptor beta chains drawn from one sample of a study of control samples from healthy donors and cancer patients. Profiling relied on immunoSEQ multiplex PCR, and the TCRdb table lists in-frame clones only, not all of them. The table records roughly 160,000 clones, about 86% of them present only once. Sequenced sample: blood. All receptors derive from a woman in her 30s in good health. Each CDR3 is given with its conserved first and last residue. Fields, in order: clone size, V gene, J gene, D gene, CDR3 protein, CDR3 DNA. D genes are given only for firm matches. Clone size is stated in some rows and not others, as once, few, many or a class when expanded.

clone size: NA
V gene: TRBV11-2
J gene: TRBJ1-1
D gene: NA
CDR3 protein: CASSLFLGRSNTEAFF
CDR3 DNA: TGTGCCAGCAGCTTATTCCTGGGCAGGAGTAACACTGAAGCTTTCTTT

clone size: NA
V gene: TRBV4-1
J gene: TRBJ1-1
D gene: TRBD1
CDR3 protein: CASGQGKNTEAFF
CDR3 DNA: TGCGCCAGCGGACAGGGCAAGAACACTGAAGCTTTCTTT

clone size: NA
V gene: TRBV7-9
J gene: TRBJ2-3
D gene: NA
CDR3 protein: CASSSLVDTQYF
CDR3 DNA: TGTGCCAGCAGCTCTCTGGTGGATACGCAGTATTTT

clone size: NA
V gene: TRBV2
J gene: TRBJ1-2
D gene: NA
CDR3 protein: CASSEYKVGYTF
CDR3 DNA: TGTGCCAGCAGTGAATACAAGGTTGGCTACACCTTC

clone size: once
V gene: TRBV30
J gene: TRBJ2-1
D gene: NA
CDR3 protein: CAWKGGFSYNEQFF
CDR3 DNA: TGTGCCTGGAAGGGGGGGTTCTCCTACAATGAGCAGTTCTTC

clone size: NA
V gene: TRBV5-6
J gene: TRBJ2-5
D gene: NA
CDR3 protein: CASSRRGGETQYF
CDR3 DNA: TGTGCCAGCAGCCGGAGAGGGGGAGAGACCCAGTACTTC

clone size: NA
V gene: TRBV30
J gene: TRBJ2-1
D gene: NA
CDR3 protein: CAWSGNNEQFF
CDR3 DNA: TGTGCCTGGAGTGGGAACAATGAGCAGTTCTTC

clone size: NA
V gene: TRBV6-1
J gene: TRBJ2-1
D gene: NA
CDR3 protein: CASSDLLGGHEQFF
CDR3 DNA: TGTGCCAGCAGTGACCTGCTCGGTGGTCATGAGCAGTTCTTC

clone size: NA
V gene: TRBV9
J gene: TRBJ2-3
D gene: NA
CDR3 protein: CASSPRGFTDTQYF
CDR3 DNA: TGTGCCAGCAGCCCACGGGGGTTCACAGATACGCAGTATTTT

clone size: NA
V gene: TRBV9
J gene: TRBJ2-3
D gene: NA
CDR3 protein: CASSVVGTDTQYF
CDR3 DNA: TGTGCCAGCAGCGTAGTGGGCACAGATACGCAGTATTTT

clone size: NA
V gene: TRBV2
J gene: TRBJ2-7
D gene: TRBD1
CDR3 protein: CAANGQVFDEQYF
CDR3 DNA: TGTGCCGCAAACGGACAGGTTTTCGACGAGCAGTACTTC

clone size: NA
V gene: TRBV10-3
J gene: TRBJ2-3
D gene: NA
CDR3 protein: CAISESGVSTDTQYF
CDR3 DNA: TGTGCCATCAGTGAGTCGGGGGTTAGCACAGATACGCAGTATTTT

clone size: NA
V gene: TRBV5-4
J gene: TRBJ2-5
D gene: TRBD1
CDR3 protein: CASSWTGGKETQYF
CDR3 DNA: TGTGCCAGCAGCTGGACAGGGGGTAAAGAGACCCAGTACTTC

clone size: NA
V gene: TRBV5-4
J gene: TRBJ2-6
D gene: NA
CDR3 protein: CASSLDGSGANVLTF
CDR3 DNA: TGTGCCAGCAGCTTGGATGGGTCTGGGGCCAACGTCCTGACTTTC

clone size: few
V gene: TRBV6-4
J gene: TRBJ2-1
D gene: NA
CDR3 protein: CASSERGSYNEQFF
CDR3 DNA: TGTGCCAGCAGTGAGCGGGGCTCCTACAATGAGCAGTTCTTC

clone size: NA
V gene: TRBV6-6
J gene: TRBJ1-2
D gene: TRBD1
CDR3 protein: CASSPGQGGYGYTF
CDR3 DNA: TGTGCCAGCAGTCCCGGACAGGGGGGGTATGGCTACACCTTC

clone size: NA
V gene: TRBV29-1
J gene: TRBJ2-2
D gene: NA
CDR3 protein: CSVRSTGELFF
CDR3 DNA: TGCAGCGTCCGAAGCACCGGGGAGCTGTTTTTT

clone size: NA
V gene: TRBV11-2
J gene: TRBJ2-3
D gene: TRBD2
CDR3 protein: CASSLAGGADTQYF
CDR3 DNA: TGTGCCAGCAGCTTGGCGGGAGGGGCAGATACGCAGTATTTT